These 9 T cell receptor beta chains were sequenced from one sample in a study of CD8+ T cells in alopecia areata. The sequencing template was cDNA reverse transcribed from extracted RNA. Generated by immunoSEQ multiplex PCR, the TCRdb table keeps only in-frame clones and is missing some. This sample has around 250,000 clones; around 67% occur once, and the top ten carry more than 0.95%. Sequences were derived from CD4+ T cells sorted from blood, sampled at week 0. Every receptor here comes from a human donor with alopecia areata.

Of note for this clone: The same CDR3 is also encoded by other DNA sequences in this sample. Here the CDR3 DNA reads TGCGCCAGCAGCTTGGGTCTAGCGGGGCCGGGAGATACGCAGTATTTT. Protein: CASSLGLAGPGDTQYF. This rearrangement joins TRBV5-1 to TRBJ2-3, with 9 bases lining up with TRBD2. The germline gives CDR1 SGHRS, CDR2 YFSETQ. The length of the CDR3 is 16 residues. Unmatched junction bases numbered 7, after V lost 0 bases and J lost 5 bases.

The chain couples TRBV7-9 to TRBJ1-5; 7 nucleotides line up with TRBD1. This CDR3 is 13 amino acids long. Germline trimming cut 10 bases from V and 3 bases from J; bases unmatched to any gene: 6. From germline, CDR1 is SEHNR and CDR2 FQNEAQ (reference sequence). CDR3: CATDDRDNQPQHF. DNA for the CDR3: TGTGCCACAGACGACAGGGACAATCAGCCCCAGCATTTT. The whole variable domain, filled in from reference TRBV7-9 and TRBJ1-5, reads DTGVSQNPRHKITKRGQNVTFRCDPISEHNRLYWYRQTLGQGPEFLTYFQNEAQLEKSRLLSDRFSAERPKGSFSTLEIQRTEQGDSAMYLCATDDRDNQPQHFGDGTRLSIL.

This chain joins TRBV5-6 and TRBJ1-4; D possibly corresponds to TRBD1 (5 bases). The CDR3 is 11 residues long. Per germline, CDR1 SGHDT and CDR2 YYEEEE. V was cut by 4 bases and J by 12 bases, with 10 bases left in between. The CDR3 nucleotides are TGTGCCAGCAGCCGGGACGGGGAACTGTTTTTT. Translating gives CASSRDGELFF.

This clone was counted a single time. The genes are TRBV2 and TRBJ1-5; TRBD1 is a possible D gene (5 bases). Trimming removed 2 bases from V and 5 bases from J, with 13 bases in between. The CDR3 is 15 residues long. CDR1 is SNHLY, CDR2 FYNNEI, per germline. The DNA of the CDR3 is TGTGCCAGCAGTGAAAGGCAGGGTTATGATCAGCCCCAGCATTTT. It yields the protein CASSERQGYDQPQHF.

In its sample, this clone was seen a few times. This rearrangement joins TRBV25-1 to TRBJ2-7, with no clear D. The CDR3 is 13 amino acids. Trimming took off 2 bases at V and 6 bases at J, with 11 bases between the two ends. Germline CDR1 MGHDK, CDR2 SYGVNS. This CDR3 is CASSERGKGEQYF. The DNA of the CDR3 is TGTGCCAGCAGTGAACGAGGAAAGGGCGAGCAGTACTTC.

The chain combines TRBV5-1 with TRBJ2-5; no reliable D call. Germline CDR1 reads SGHRS; CDR2 reads YFSETQ. The CDR3 runs 13 residues. V lost 4 bases to trimming and J lost 1 base, with 8 bases between them. The CDR3 nucleotides are TGCGCCAGCAGCCGGTGGAGCCAAGAGACCCAGTACTTC. Translation gives CASSRWSQETQYF.

The V call is TRBV6-5, the J call TRBJ2-7; D is uncertain. Germline loops: CDR1 MNHEY, CDR2 SVGAGI. Trimming took off 0 bases at V and 2 bases at J, with 8 bases between the two ends. The CDR3 spans 14 residues. CDR3 nucleotide sequence: TGTGCCAGCAGTTACTCGCACGGTCCCTACGAGCAGTACTTC. It translates to CASSYSHGPYEQYF.

This clone turned up a few times. This chain uses TRBV5-1 with TRBJ2-1; 9 bases are shared with TRBD2. Germline values: CDR1 SGHRS, CDR2 YFSETQ. V lost 4 bases to trimming and J lost 6 bases; unmatched junction nucleotides: 8. This CDR3 has 15 residues. CDR3 residues: CASSQGLAQINEQFF. CDR3 coding DNA: TGCGCCAGCAGCCAGGGACTAGCTCAGATCAATGAGCAGTTCTTC.

The chain links TRBV5-1 to TRBJ2-5; TRBD2 might be the D (5 bases). The V end lost 5 bases, the J end lost 3 bases, and 11 bases lay between the germline ends. CDR3 length equals 13 residues. Germline CDR1 SGHRS, CDR2 YFSETQ. The CDR3 reads CASRLNGEETQYF. As DNA, the CDR3 is TGCGCCAGCAGGCTCAACGGGGAAGAGACCCAGTACTTC.